This T cell receptor beta chain was identified in a study of cytomegalovirus exposure and HLA in healthy donors. This CDR3 spans 20 amino acids. The junction had 12 bases not matched to a gene; V was cut back by 0 bases and J by 0 bases. From germline, CDR1 is LNHDA and CDR2 SQIVND (reference sequence). A multiplex PCR was run with 60 Vbeta primers and 13 Jbeta primers. Only in-frame clones appear in the TCRdb table, and some are missing; sequencing was by immunoSEQ multiplex PCR. The table lists about 140,000 clones, 65% to 80% of them singletons. The sequencing sample was made of PBMCs. This sequence was found in a human donor in good health. V is TRBV19 and J is TRBJ2-3; 10 bases match TRBD2. CDR3 nucleotides: TGTGCCAGTAGTATAGATCTAGCGGGAGTCCTTTCCCTTAGCACAGATACGCAGTATTTT. Amino acid sequence: CASSIDLAGVLSLSTDTQYF.